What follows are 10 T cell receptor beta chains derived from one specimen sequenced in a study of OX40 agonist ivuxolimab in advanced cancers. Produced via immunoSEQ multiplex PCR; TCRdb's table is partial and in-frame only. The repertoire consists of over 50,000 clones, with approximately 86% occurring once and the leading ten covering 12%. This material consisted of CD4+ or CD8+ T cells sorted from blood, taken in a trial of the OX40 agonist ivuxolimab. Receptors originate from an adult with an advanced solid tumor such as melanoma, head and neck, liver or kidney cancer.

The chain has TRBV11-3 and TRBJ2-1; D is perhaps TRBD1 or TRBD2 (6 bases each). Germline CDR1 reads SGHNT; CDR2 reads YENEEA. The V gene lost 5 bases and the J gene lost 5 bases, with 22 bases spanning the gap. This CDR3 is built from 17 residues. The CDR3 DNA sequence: TGTGCCAGCAGCGGACCCCTAGTAGGGGGGACTCACAATGAGCAGTTCTTC. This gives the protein CASSGPLVGGTHNEQFF.

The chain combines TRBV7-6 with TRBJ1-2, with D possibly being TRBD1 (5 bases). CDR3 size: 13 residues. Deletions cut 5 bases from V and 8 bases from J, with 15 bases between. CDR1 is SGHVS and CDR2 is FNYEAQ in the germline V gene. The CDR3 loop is CASSIRAGGGYTF. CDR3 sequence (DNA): TGTGCCAGCAGCATAAGGGCGGGGGGAGGCTACACCTTC. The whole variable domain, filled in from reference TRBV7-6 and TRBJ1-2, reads GAGVSQSPRYKVTKRGQDVALRCDPISGHVSLYWYRQALGQGPEFLTYFNYEAQQDKSGLPNDRFSAERPEGSISTLTIQRTEQRDSAMYRCASSIRAGGGYTFGSGTRLTVV.

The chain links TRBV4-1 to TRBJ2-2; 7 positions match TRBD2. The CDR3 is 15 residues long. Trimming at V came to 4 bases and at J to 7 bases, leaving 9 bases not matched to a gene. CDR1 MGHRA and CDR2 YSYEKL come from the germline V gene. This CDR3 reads CASSLARGVDGELFF. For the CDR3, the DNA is TGCGCCAGCAGCCTCGCCCGGGGGGTGGACGGGGAGCTGTTTTTT.

In nucleotides, the CDR3 is TGTGCCAGCAGCTTAGGCCAGGGGTTACGGGAAGCTTTCTTT. This gives the protein CASSLGQGLREAFF. This chain connects TRBV7-8 to TRBJ1-1; possibly TRBD1 for D (6 bases). Germline V gene lookup returns CDR1 SGHVS and CDR2 FQNEAQ. The CDR3 length is 14 residues. Between the trimmed V and J ends, which lost 1 base and 8 bases, there was a span of 14 bases. The full variable domain, rest sourced from reference TRBV7-8 and TRBJ1-1, is GAGVSQSPRYKVAKRGQDVALRCDPISGHVSLFWYQQALGQGPEFLTYFQNEAQLDKSGLPSDRFFAERPEGSVSTLKIQRTQQEDSAVYLCASSLGQGLREAFFGQGTRLTVV.

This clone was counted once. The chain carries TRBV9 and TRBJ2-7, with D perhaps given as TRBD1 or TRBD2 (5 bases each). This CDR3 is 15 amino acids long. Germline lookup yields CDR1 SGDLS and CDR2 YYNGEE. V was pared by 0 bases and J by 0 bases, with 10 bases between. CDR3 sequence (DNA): TGTGCCAGCAGCGTAGGGGCAGGGAGCTCCTACGAGCAGTACTTC. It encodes CASSVGAGSSYEQYF.

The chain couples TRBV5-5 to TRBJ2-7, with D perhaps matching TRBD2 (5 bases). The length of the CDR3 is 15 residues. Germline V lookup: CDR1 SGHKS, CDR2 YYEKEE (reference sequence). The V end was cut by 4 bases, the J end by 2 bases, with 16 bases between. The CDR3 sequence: CASSPPASRAYEQYF. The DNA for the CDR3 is TGTGCCAGCAGCCCCCCAGCCTCGAGGGCCTACGAGCAGTACTTC.

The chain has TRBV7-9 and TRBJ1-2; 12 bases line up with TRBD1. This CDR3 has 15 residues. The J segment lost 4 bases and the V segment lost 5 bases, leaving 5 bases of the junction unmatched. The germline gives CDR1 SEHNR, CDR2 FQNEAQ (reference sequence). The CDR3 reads CASSPGTGGIYGYTF. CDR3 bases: TGTGCCAGCAGCCCCGGGACAGGGGGCATCTATGGCTACACCTTC.

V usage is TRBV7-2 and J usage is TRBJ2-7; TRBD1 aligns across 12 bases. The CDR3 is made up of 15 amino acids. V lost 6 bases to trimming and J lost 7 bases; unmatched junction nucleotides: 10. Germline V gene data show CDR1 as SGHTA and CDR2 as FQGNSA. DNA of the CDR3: TGTGCCAGCAGGGATCAGGGACAGGGGGCAAGTGAGCAGTACTTC. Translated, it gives CASRDQGQGASEQYF.

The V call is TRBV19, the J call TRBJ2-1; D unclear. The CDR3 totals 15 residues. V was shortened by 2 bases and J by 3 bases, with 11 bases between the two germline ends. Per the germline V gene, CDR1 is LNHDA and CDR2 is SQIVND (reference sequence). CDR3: CASSINPPDYNEQFF. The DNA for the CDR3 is TGTGCCAGTAGTATAAACCCTCCGGACTACAATGAGCAGTTCTTC.

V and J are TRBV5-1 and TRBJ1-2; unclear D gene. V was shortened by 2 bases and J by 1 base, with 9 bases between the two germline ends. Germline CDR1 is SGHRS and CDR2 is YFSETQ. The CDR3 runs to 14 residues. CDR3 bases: TGCGCCAGCAGCTTAGGGCAACGTAACTATGGCTACACCTTC. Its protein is CASSLGQRNYGYTF.